This TCR beta chain was identified in a study of siplizumab effects on memory and regulatory T cells. Study results and limitations: Proliferating Tregs taken from siplizumab cultures were not shown to have a confirmed suppressive function. Mapping to unstimulated subsets was achieved for only a minor fraction of alloreactive clones.

On this clone: Its antigen is undetermined.

Looked up from germline, CDR1 is KGHSH and CDR2 is LQKENI. This CDR3 contains 18 residues. The V gene end was trimmed by 3 bases and the J gene end by 2 bases; junction bases not matched to a gene: 12. The assay was immunoSEQ multiplex PCR, and TCRdb's table has in-frame clones only and misses some. The sample has over 85,000 clones, approximately 90% seen once. The chain uses TRBV18 and TRBJ2-2; TRBD1 matches at 7 bases. Sequenced material: CD4+ T cells sorted from blood. This TCR was sampled from a human donor in good health. CDR3 bases: TGTGCCAGCTCACCCTCGTTAACCGGGACAGTTAACACCGGGGAGCTGTTTTTT. This gives the protein CASSPSLTGTVNTGELFF.